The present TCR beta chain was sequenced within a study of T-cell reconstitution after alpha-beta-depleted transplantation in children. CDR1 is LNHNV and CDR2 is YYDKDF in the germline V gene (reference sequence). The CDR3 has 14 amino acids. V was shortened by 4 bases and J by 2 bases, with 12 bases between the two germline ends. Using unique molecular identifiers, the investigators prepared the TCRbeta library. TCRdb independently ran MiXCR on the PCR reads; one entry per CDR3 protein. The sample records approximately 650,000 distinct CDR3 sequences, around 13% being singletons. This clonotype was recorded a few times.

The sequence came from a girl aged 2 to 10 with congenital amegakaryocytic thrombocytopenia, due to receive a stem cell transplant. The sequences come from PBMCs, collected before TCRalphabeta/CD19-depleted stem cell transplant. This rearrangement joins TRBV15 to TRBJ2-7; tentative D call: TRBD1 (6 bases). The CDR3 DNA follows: TGTGCCACCAGCATTACAGGGAATCCCTACGAGCAGTACTTC. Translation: CATSITGNPYEQYF.